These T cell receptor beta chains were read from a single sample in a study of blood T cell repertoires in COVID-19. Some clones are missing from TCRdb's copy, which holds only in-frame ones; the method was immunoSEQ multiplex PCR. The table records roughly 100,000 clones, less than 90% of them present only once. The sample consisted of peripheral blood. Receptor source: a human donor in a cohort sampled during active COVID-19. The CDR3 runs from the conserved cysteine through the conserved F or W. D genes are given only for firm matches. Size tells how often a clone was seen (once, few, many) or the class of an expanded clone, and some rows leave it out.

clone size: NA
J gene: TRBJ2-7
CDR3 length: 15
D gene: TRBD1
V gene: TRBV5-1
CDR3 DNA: TGCGCCAGCAGCTTGGAGGTGGGACAGGGATACGAGCAGTACTTC
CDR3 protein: CASSLEVGQGYEQYF

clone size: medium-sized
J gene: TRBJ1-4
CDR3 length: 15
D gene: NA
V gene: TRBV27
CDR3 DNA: TGTGCCAGCAGTTTAAATGGGGGGTTGGTCGAAAAACTGTTTTTT
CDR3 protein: CASSLNGGLVEKLFF

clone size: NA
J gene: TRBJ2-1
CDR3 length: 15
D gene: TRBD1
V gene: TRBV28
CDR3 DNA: TGTGCCAGCAGTCCCCCGGGACAGGGAGTTGGTGAGCAGTTCTTC
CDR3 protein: CASSPPGQGVGEQFF

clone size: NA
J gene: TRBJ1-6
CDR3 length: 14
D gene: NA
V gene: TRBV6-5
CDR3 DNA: TGTGCCAGCAGTCCTTTAGGGGATCGATCACCCCTCCACTTT
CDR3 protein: CASSPLGDRSPLHF

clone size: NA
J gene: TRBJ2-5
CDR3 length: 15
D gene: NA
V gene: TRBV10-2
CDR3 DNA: TGCGCCAGCAGTGAGTCGAAAGCCTACCAAGAGACCCAGTACTTC
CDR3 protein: CASSESKAYQETQYF

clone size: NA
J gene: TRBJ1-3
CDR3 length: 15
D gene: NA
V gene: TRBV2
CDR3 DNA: TGTGCCAGCAGTTTAGACAGGACAACTGGAAACACCATATATTTT
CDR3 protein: CASSLDRTTGNTIYF

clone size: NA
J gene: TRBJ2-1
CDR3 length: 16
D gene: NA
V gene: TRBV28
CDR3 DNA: TGTGCCAGCAGTCCCCTCGCTAGCAGCTCCTACAATGAGCAGTTCTTC
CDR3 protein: CASSPLASSSYNEQFF

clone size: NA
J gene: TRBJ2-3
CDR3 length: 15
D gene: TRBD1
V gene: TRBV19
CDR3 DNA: TGTGCCAGTAGGACAGGGGTTGGGGACACAGATACGCAGTATTTT
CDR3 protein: CASRTGVGDTDTQYF

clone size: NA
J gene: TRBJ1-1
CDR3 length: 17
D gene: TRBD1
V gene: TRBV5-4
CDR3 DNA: TGTGCCAGCAGCCCCCCTAACACGGCAGGGGGGAACACTGAAGCTTTCTTT
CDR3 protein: CASSPPNTAGGNTEAFF

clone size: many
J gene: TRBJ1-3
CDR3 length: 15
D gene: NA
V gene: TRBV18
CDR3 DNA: TGTGCCAGCTCACCAGGGTCTAGCTCTGGAAACACCATATATTTT
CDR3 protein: CASSPGSSSGNTIYF

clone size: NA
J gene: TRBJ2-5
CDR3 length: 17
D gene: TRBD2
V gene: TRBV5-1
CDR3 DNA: TGCGCCAGCAGCTCGGGACTAGCGGGAGGGAGTCAAGAGACCCAGTACTTC
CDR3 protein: CASSSGLAGGSQETQYF

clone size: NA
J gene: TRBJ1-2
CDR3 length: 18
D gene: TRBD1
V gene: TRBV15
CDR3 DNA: TGTGCCACCAGCAGAGGGGCCTACTGGGACAGGGCCGTCCATGGCTACACCTTC
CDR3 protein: CATSRGAYWDRAVHGYTF

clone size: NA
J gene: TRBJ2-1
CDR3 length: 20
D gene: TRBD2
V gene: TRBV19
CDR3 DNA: TGTGCCAGTAGTATAGATGGCCTAGCGGGAGGCCCGAGCTCCTACAATGAGCAGTTCTTC
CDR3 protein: CASSIDGLAGGPSSYNEQFF

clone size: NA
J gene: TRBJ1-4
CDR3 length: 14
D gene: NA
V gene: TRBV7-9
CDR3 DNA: TGTGCCAGCAGCTTAGGTGGGGGGGATAAAAAACTGTTTTTT
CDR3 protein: CASSLGGGDKKLFF

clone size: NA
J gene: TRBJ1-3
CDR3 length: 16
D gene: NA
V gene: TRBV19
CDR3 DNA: TGTGCCAGTAGTACGAAACGACAGAGCTCTGGAAACACCATATATTTT
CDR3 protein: CASSTKRQSSGNTIYF

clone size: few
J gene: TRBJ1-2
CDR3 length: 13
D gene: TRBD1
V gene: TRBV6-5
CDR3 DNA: TGTGCCAGCAGTTACTCGCACAGGGGCGCGGGCACCTTC
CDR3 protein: CASSYSHRGAGTF

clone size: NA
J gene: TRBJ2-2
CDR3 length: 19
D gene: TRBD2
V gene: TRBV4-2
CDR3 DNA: TGTGCCAGCAGCCAAGATTTCCGTAGCGGGGGCCCTAACACCGGGGAGCTGTTTTTT
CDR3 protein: CASSQDFRSGGPNTGELFF

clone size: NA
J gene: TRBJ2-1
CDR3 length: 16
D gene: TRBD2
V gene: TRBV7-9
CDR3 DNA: TGTGCCAGCAGCCCGCTTGGCGGGAGGGCCGTCGATGAGCAGTTCTTC
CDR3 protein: CASSPLGGRAVDEQFF

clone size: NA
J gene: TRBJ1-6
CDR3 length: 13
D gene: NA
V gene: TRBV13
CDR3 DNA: TGTGCCAGCAGCTTACAAGAGAATTCACCCCTCCACTTT
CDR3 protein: CASSLQENSPLHF

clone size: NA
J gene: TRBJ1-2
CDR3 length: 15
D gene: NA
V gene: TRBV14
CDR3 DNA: TGTGCCAGCAGCCAAGATATTTCGGGGAACTATGGCTACACCTTC
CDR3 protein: CASSQDISGNYGYTF

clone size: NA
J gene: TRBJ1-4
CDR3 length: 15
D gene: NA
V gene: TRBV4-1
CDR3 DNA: TGCGCCAGCAGCCAGGTCCCCGGGGTAAATGAAAAACTGTTTTTT
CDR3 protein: CASSQVPGVNEKLFF

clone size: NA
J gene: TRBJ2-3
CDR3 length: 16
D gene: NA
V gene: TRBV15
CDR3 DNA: TGTGCCACCAGCAGTGGGAGGCGCGGGGATAAGGATACGCAGTATTTT
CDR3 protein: CATSSGRRGDKDTQYF

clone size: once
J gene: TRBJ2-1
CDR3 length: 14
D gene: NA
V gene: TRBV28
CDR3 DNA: TGTGCCGCCAAGTGGGGTGGGGACAACGATGAGCAGTTCTTC
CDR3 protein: CAAKWGGDNDEQFF

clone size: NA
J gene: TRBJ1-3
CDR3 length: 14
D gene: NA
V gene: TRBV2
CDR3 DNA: TGTGCCAGCAGTGCGCAGGGCTCTGGAAACACCATATATTTT
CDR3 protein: CASSAQGSGNTIYF